The next 10 T cell receptor beta chains were all read from a single sample in a study of cytomegalovirus exposure and HLA in healthy donors. The PCR made use of 60 Vbeta and 13 Jbeta primers. The table came from immunoSEQ multiplex PCR; TCRdb's copy has only in-frame clones and leaves some out. The data hold 50,000 to 70,000 clones, with 65% to 90% observed a single time. The sequencing input was PBMCs. The receptor set was obtained from a human donor in good health.

The chain joins TRBV6-1 to TRBJ2-3; D is unresolved. Trimming cost V 4 bases and J 0 bases, with 11 bases left between them. The CDR3 runs to 15 residues. From germline, CDR1 is MNHNS and CDR2 SASEGT. This CDR3 reads CASSAAAPSTDTQYF. In nucleotides, the CDR3 is TGTGCCAGCAGTGCAGCAGCTCCTAGCACAGATACGCAGTATTTT.

The chain uses TRBV6-5 and TRBJ1-5; D might be TRBD1 (6 bases). This CDR3 spans 14 amino acids. V was pared by 6 bases and J by 6 bases, with 15 bases between. Germline V CDR1 and CDR2: MNHEY, SVGAGI. CDR3 bases: TGTGCCAGCAGAAACAGGGTATCAGGTCAGCCCCAGCATTTT. It encodes CASRNRVSGQPQHF.

The rearrangement joins TRBV6-5 to TRBJ2-3, with D tentatively TRBD1 (6 bases). The CDR3 is 16 residues long. CDR1 is MNHEY, CDR2 SVGAGI, per germline. The V end lost 0 bases, the J end lost 1 base, and 11 bases lay between the germline ends. CDR3 DNA sequence: TGTGCCAGCAGTTACTCGCGGACAGTCCGCACAGATACGCAGTATTTT. It codes for CASSYSRTVRTDTQYF.

The V and J genes are TRBV19 and TRBJ2-7; D remains unclear. V lost 7 bases and J 1 base, leaving 17 bases between the germline ends. The CDR3 runs 15 residues. Germline V CDR1 and CDR2: LNHDA, SQIVND (reference sequence). This chain's CDR3 is CASKENRHASYEQYF. CDR3 nucleotides: TGTGCCAGTAAGGAAAACAGACATGCATCCTACGAGCAGTACTTC.

The chain is built from TRBV7-9 and TRBJ2-3, with TRBD2 matching 9 bases. Germline V CDR1 and CDR2: SEHNR, FQNEAQ (reference sequence). The length of the CDR3 is 16 residues. J lost 5 bases, V lost 2 bases, and 8 bases had no gene match. CDR3 bases: TGTGCCAGCAGCTTAATGGGACTAGCATCACAAGATACGCAGTATTTT. It specifies CASSLMGLASQDTQYF.

The chain uses TRBV27 and TRBJ2-1; 10 bases are a match to TRBD2. The germline V gene has CDR1 MNHEY and CDR2 SMNVEV (reference sequence). The CDR3 has 16 residues. The J segment lost 6 bases and the V segment lost 6 bases, leaving 11 bases of the junction unmatched. The CDR3 region has the DNA TGTGCCAGCAGCCGTTTATATCTAGCGGGGGTCAATGAGCAGTTCTTC. Protein sequence: CASSRLYLAGVNEQFF.

The chain recombines TRBV6-5 with TRBJ1-2; 7 bases are a match to TRBD1. The germline gives CDR1 MNHEY, CDR2 SVGAGI. V shed 8 bases, J shed 5 bases, and the junction held 8 bases outside the gene matches. CDR3 length equals 13 residues. The CDR3 sequence is CASGLRGPYGYTF. The DNA for the CDR3 is TGTGCCAGCGGGTTGAGGGGGCCTTATGGCTACACCTTC.

In this sample, this clone is large (0.1 to 1%). The chain has TRBV10-3 and TRBJ1-6; no clear D gene. Germline V gene data show CDR1 as ENHRY and CDR2 as SYGVKD. Deletions cut 0 bases from V and 7 bases from J, with 7 bases between. The CDR3 is 14 residues long. The CDR3 here is CAISESEENSPLHF. CDR3 sequence (DNA): TGTGCCATCAGTGAGTCGGAGGAGAATTCACCCCTCCACTTT.

The chain is built from TRBV7-3 and TRBJ2-1; 12 nucleotides line up with TRBD2. This CDR3 spans 18 amino acids. V lost 2 bases, J lost 6 bases, and 11 bases stayed unmatched. Germline CDR1 and CDR2: SGHTA and FQGTGA. CDR3 DNA sequence: TGTGCCAGCAGCTTATTGGCCCCGACTAGCGGGGGACCCAATGAGCAGTTCTTC. Its protein is CASSLLAPTSGGPNEQFF.

This chain connects TRBV30 to TRBJ1-2, with D possibly being TRBD1 (5 bases). The CDR3 extends over 15 amino acids. The V gene's germline CDR1 is GTSNPN and CDR2 SVGIG (reference sequence). V gave up 2 bases and J gave up 4 bases, with 17 bases separating them. The CDR3 protein is CAWSRGLRGVYGYTF. The DNA of the CDR3 is TGTGCCTGGAGTCGGGGACTCCGAGGGGTCTATGGCTACACCTTC.